The clone carrying this T cell receptor beta chain was picked up a small number of times. From RNA transcripts, TCR beta CDR3 regions were amplified. RT-PCR in the first round (using the HTBI primer set) targeted the TCR CDR3. TCRdb reprocessed the multiplex PCR reads with MiXCR, giving one entry per CDR3 protein. In the table there are approximately 690,000 distinct CDR3 sequences, 20% of which are singletons. This specimen belongs to a study of T cells in Graves' hyperthyroidism and ophthalmopathy. In germline, CDR1 is LNHDA, CDR2 SQIVND (reference sequence). The CDR3 consists of 15 residues. Trimming pared 5 bases from V and 8 bases from J, leaving 19 bases between.

The origin of this receptor is a young man with Graves' ophthalmopathy. The sequenced material came from blood. This chain connects TRBV19 to TRBJ2-1, with D perhaps being TRBD1 or TRBD2 (6 bases each). CDR3 residues: CASSPFGGRAHEQFF. CDR3 bases: TGTGCCAGTAGTCCATTTGGGGGGCGCGCGCATGAGCAGTTCTTC.